This TCR beta chain was identified during a study of shared clonotypes between healthy human individuals. There are 14 residues in the CDR3. Per germline, CDR1 SNHLY and CDR2 FYNNEI. V shed 7 bases and J 1 base; nucleotides not matched to a gene: 6. Deep-level settings were used for running the assay. The method was immunoSEQ multiplex PCR; TCRdb's version includes in-frame clones alone and lacks a portion of them. Among approximately 2.5 million clones listed, roughly 93% were seen once. The investigators split CD4+ cells into a CD45RA+ naive subset and a CD45RA-negative memory subset. This chain connects TRBV2 to TRBJ1-1; 7 bases are shared with TRBD1. Sequences were obtained from naive CD4+ T cells from PBMCs. The subset is: CD45RA+ positively selected. The receptor was isolated from a man aged 18-30 years in good health. Some clones in this sample may be carry-over from other donors' samples. CDR3 nucleotides: TGTGCCAGCATCCAGGACAGGCCGAACACTGAAGCTTTCTTT. Its translation is CASIQDRPNTEAFF. Supplemented by reference TRBV2 and TRBJ1-1, the full variable domain reads EPEVTQTPSHQVTQMGQEVILRCVPISNHLYFYWYRQILGQKVEFLVSFYNNEISEKSEIFDDQFSVERPDGSNFTLKIRSTKLEDSAMYFCASIQDRPNTEAFFGQGTRLTVV.